Each of the 25 T cell receptor beta chains below was sequenced from the same sample in a study of blood T cell repertoires in COVID-19 (dated by TCRdb to the early 2020s). Library preparation employed the immunoSEQ multiplex PCR assay. Entries here come from immuneACCESS through TCRdb and include only in-frame sequences with V and J called. Some clones fail to appear in such tables; in the studies checked, an unresolved V gene covers under half of the shortfall, and the cause of the remainder is unknown. For this sample the table gives 400,000 to 450,000 clones, of which around 89% were detected only once. The ten most abundant clones make up approximately 1.5% of the sample. The sample taken for sequencing was peripheral blood. These receptors were obtained from a woman between 35 and 50 years old with COVID-19, enrolled during active disease.

In this sample, this clone turned up once. V and J are TRBV9 and TRBJ1-1, with TRBD1 identical over 8 bases. V lost 4 bases and J lost 1; bases outside the gene matches: 3. The germline gives CDR1 SGDLS, CDR2 YYNGEE. The CDR3 runs 14 residues. CDR3 amino acids: CASSYGQGNTEAFF. The CDR3 nucleotides are TGTGCCAGCAGCTACGGACAGGGGAACACTGAAGCTTTCTTT.

Turning to this clone: The same CDR3 is also encoded by other DNA sequences in this sample. The chain employs TRBV15 and TRBJ2-3; 7 nucleotides agree with TRBD2. CDR3 size: 13 residues. Germline V CDR1 and CDR2: LNHNV, YYDKDF (reference sequence). V dropped 8 bases and J dropped 0; count of bases not matched to a gene: 2. CDR3 loop: CATLAGSTDTQYF. The CDR3 bases are TGTGCCACCTTAGCGGGTAGCACAGATACGCAGTATTTT.

The J gene is TRBJ2-4, the V gene TRBV18; D may be TRBD1 (6 bases). This CDR3 is 16 amino acids long. V lost 4 bases to trimming and J lost 0 bases, with 13 bases between them. CDR1 is KGHSH, CDR2 LQKENI, per germline. In DNA, the CDR3 is TGTGCCAGCTCACAGGACAGAGCTCTAGCCAAAAACATTCAGTACTTC. This sequence encodes CASSQDRALAKNIQYF. Supplemented by reference TRBV18 and TRBJ2-4, the full variable domain reads NAGVMQNPRHLVRRRGQEARLRCSPMKGHSHVYWYRQLPEEGLKFMVYLQKENIIDESGMPKERFSAEFPKEGPSILRIQQVVRGDSAAYFCASSQDRALAKNIQYFGAGTRLSVL.

This clone came up once. The CDR3, as DNA: TGCGCCAGCAGCCAAGATCTAAGCCGAGGCGGAGGCGGGGAGACCCAGTACTTC. Its protein is CASSQDLSRGGGGETQYF. V gene TRBV4-3 combines with J gene TRBJ2-5; perhaps TRBD2 as D (5 bases). The CDR3 runs 18 residues. V gave up 0 bases and J gave up 5 bases, with 22 bases separating them. The V gene's germline CDR1 is LGHNA and CDR2 YSLEER.

The chain combines TRBV20-1 with TRBJ2-5; possible D gene TRBD2, 5 bases. The CDR3 totals 10 residues. Per the germline V gene, CDR1 is DFQATT and CDR2 is SNEGSKA (reference sequence). The CDR3 reads CRLGEETQYF. In DNA form, the CDR3 reads TGCAGACTTGGGGAGGAGACCCAGTACTTC.

This chain connects TRBV7-9 to TRBJ1-2; 8 bases fit TRBD1. V lost 5 bases, J lost 2 bases, and 7 bases stayed unmatched. Germline-derived CDR1 and CDR2 are SEHNR and FQNEAQ (reference sequence). This CDR3 comprises 15 residues. The CDR3 protein is CASSNGQGRNYGYTF. The CDR3 region has the DNA TGTGCCAGCAGCAACGGACAGGGTAGGAACTATGGCTACACCTTC. Based on the CDR3 plus reference TRBV7-9 and TRBJ1-2, the full variable domain is DTGVSQNPRHKITKRGQNVTFRCDPISEHNRLYWYRQTLGQGPEFLTYFQNEAQLEKSRLLSDRFSAERPKGSFSTLEIQRTEQGDSAMYLCASSNGQGRNYGYTFGSGTRLTVV.

The genes are TRBV7-2 and TRBJ2-7; weak D call: TRBD1 (5 bases). The CDR3 contains 17 residues. Trimming removed 3 bases at V and 2 bases at J, with 20 bases between. From germline, CDR1 is SGHTA and CDR2 FQGNSA. CDR3 in DNA: TGTGCCAGCAGCTTTCCATCCGGTAGGGGTTCCCCCTACGAGCAGTACTTC. Translated: CASSFPSGRGSPYEQYF.

CDR3 nucleotides: TGTGCCAGTGACATAGGACTGTTGAACACTGAAGCTTTCTTT. Translating it yields CASDIGLLNTEAFF. The genes are TRBV6-5 and TRBJ1-1; D not certain. CDR3 size: 14 residues. Per germline, CDR1 MNHEY and CDR2 SVGAGI. Trimming cost V 9 bases and J 0 bases, with 14 bases left between them.

V is TRBV20-1 and J is TRBJ1-2; tentatively, D is TRBD1 (5 bases). V shed 3 bases and J shed 1 base, with 9 bases lying between them. The length of the CDR3 is 13 residues. Germline V CDR1 and CDR2: DFQATT, SNEGSKA (reference sequence). The CDR3 sequence is CSASGADNYGYTF. CDR3 sequence (DNA): TGCAGTGCTAGTGGGGCAGATAACTATGGCTACACCTTC.

This clone came up a few times. The chain joins TRBV2 to TRBJ1-6; the D is unclear. CDR3 length equals 15 residues. Trimming shortened V by 7 bases and J by 0 bases, and 10 bases separated the two germline ends. Germline CDR1 SNHLY, CDR2 FYNNEI. The CDR3 DNA reads as TGTGCCAGCAAAACAGAAAACTCCTATAATTCACCCCTCCACTTT. Translation: CASKTENSYNSPLHF.

The chain is built from TRBV5-1 and TRBJ2-3; 9 positions match TRBD1. The germline V gene has CDR1 SGHRS and CDR2 YFSETQ. The CDR3 is 15 amino acids. After removal of 1 base from V and 6 bases from J, the junction contained 6 bases not matched to a gene. The DNA for the CDR3 is TGCGCCAGCAGCTTGATTGGACAGGGGCCCGATACGCAGTATTTT. Its protein is CASSLIGQGPDTQYF. Supplemented by reference TRBV5-1 and TRBJ2-3, the full variable domain reads KAGVTQTPRYLIKTRGQQVTLSCSPISGHRSVSWYQQTPGQGLQFLFEYFSETQRNKGNFPGRFSGRQFSNSRSEMNVSTLELGDSALYLCASSLIGQGPDTQYFGPGTRLTVL.

The chain employs TRBV4-3 and TRBJ2-7; 10 bases are shared with TRBD2. The trim removed 4 bases at V and 2 bases at J, leaving 2 bases unmatched. This CDR3 has 14 residues. Germline assignment: CDR1 LGHNA and CDR2 YSLEER. The CDR3 coding sequence is TGCGCCAGCAGCCGGACTAGCGGTACCTACGAGCAGTACTTC. It codes for CASSRTSGTYEQYF.

V gene TRBV28 combines with J gene TRBJ1-2, with a possible D match to TRBD1 (6 bases). CDR1 MDHEN and CDR2 SYDVKM come from the germline V gene. The V end was cut by 6 bases, the J end by 1 base, with 21 bases between. This CDR3 spans 17 amino acids. The CDR3 bases are TGTGCCAGCAGACGAGCTTTTGGGGGCCTCCTTAACTATGGCTACACCTTC. This sequence encodes CASRRAFGGLLNYGYTF.

This chain uses TRBV11-2 with TRBJ2-7; possibly TRBD2 for D (5 bases). CDR1 SGHAT and CDR2 FQNNGV come from the germline V gene. The V and J ends lost 10 bases and 2 bases respectively, with 15 bases between them. The CDR3 contains 13 residues. In DNA form, the CDR3 reads TGTGCCATTAAGAGGGCCAGGACCTACGAGCAGTACTTC. This translates into CAIKRARTYEQYF.

CDR3 loop: CASSLEGFHENTEAFF. The CDR3 nucleotides are TGCGCCAGCAGCTTGGAGGGGTTCCACGAGAACACTGAAGCTTTCTTT. This chain uses TRBV5-1 with TRBJ1-1, with D maybe TRBD1 (5 bases). The CDR3 runs to 16 residues. V lost 0 bases to trimming and J lost 1 base, with 13 bases between them. Germline loops: CDR1 SGHRS, CDR2 YFSETQ.

This clone was counted many times. Other DNA sequences from this sample encode an identical CDR3 as well. The gene calls are TRBV5-4 and TRBJ2-7; 15 positions match TRBD2. Germline CDR1 and CDR2: SGHNT and YYREEE (reference sequence). The CDR3 consists of 15 residues. V was clipped by 2 bases and J by 7 bases; unmatched bases: 4. CDR3 DNA sequence: TGTGCCAGCAGCTTAGGACTAGCGGGAGGGCGAGAGCAGTACTTC. Protein product: CASSLGLAGGREQYF.

The V gene is TRBV28, the J gene TRBJ1-5, with D unresolved. Trimming pared 4 bases from V and 2 bases from J, leaving 9 bases between. Germline V gene data show CDR1 as MDHEN and CDR2 as SYDVKM. The CDR3 is 14 residues long. CDR3: CASSSTLRNQPQHF. The CDR3, as DNA: TGTGCCAGCAGTTCCACATTGCGCAATCAGCCCCAGCATTTT.

This chain links TRBV10-1 with TRBJ2-7; 9 bases agree with TRBD2. The CDR3 runs to 17 residues. The V and J ends lost 2 bases and 3 bases, in that order; junction bases with no gene match: 11. Germline assignment: CDR1 WNHNN and CDR2 SYGVQD (reference sequence). The CDR3: CASSEGLARPKYYEQYF. In nucleotides, the CDR3 is TGCGCCAGCAGTGAGGGACTAGCGAGACCCAAATACTACGAGCAGTACTTC.

The J gene is TRBJ2-2, the V gene TRBV7-2; TRBD1 is a possible D gene (5 bases). This CDR3 comprises 14 residues. The germline CDR1 and CDR2 sequences are SGHTA and FQGNSA. Trimming took off 5 bases at V and 5 bases at J, with 12 bases between the two ends. CDR3 DNA: TGTGCCAGCAGCCTAACGACAGTTACCGGGGAGCTGTTTTTT. Its protein product is CASSLTTVTGELFF.

The chain combines TRBV9 with TRBJ2-2, with D possibly matching TRBD1 (5 bases). V lost 2 bases, J lost 5 bases, and 7 bases lay in between. Germline-derived CDR1 and CDR2 are SGDLS and YYNGEE. The CDR3 sequence is 13 residues long. This CDR3 is CASSVRTTGELFF. CDR3 bases: TGTGCCAGCAGCGTTCGGACAACCGGGGAGCTGTTTTTT.

The chain couples TRBV6-5 to TRBJ1-6, with TRBD1 identical over 8 bases. V lost 6 bases to trimming and J lost 7 bases; unmatched junction nucleotides: 8. Germline V gene sequence: CDR1 MNHEY, CDR2 SVGAGI. There are 15 residues in the CDR3. The CDR3 DNA reads TGTGCCAGCAGACGACAGGGGCAGGGGAATTCACCCCTCCACTTT. This sequence encodes CASRRQGQGNSPLHF.

This clone was found once. This sequence joins TRBV29-1 and TRBJ1-5; TRBD1 matches at 11 bases. Germline V gives CDR1 SQVTM, CDR2 ANQGSEA. This CDR3 spans 13 amino acids. J lost 7 bases, V lost 6 bases, and 5 bases had no gene match. CDR3 in DNA: TGCAGCGTCGCCGGGACAGGGGGACAGCCCCAGCATTTT. Its protein is CSVAGTGGQPQHF.

This chain links TRBV7-2 with TRBJ2-5, with 11 bases aligning to TRBD2. CDR1 is SGHTA and CDR2 is FQGNSA in the germline V gene. Unmatched junction bases numbered 16, after V lost 5 bases and J lost 2 bases. The CDR3 totals 19 residues. The CDR3 region has the DNA TGTGCCAGCAGCCCCGACGGGATAGCGGGGGGGCCGCGTCAAGAGACCCAGTACTTC. Protein sequence: CASSPDGIAGGPRQETQYF.

This clone was detected only a few times. Other DNA sequences of this sample code for an identical CDR3. The CDR3 is CASSLRQGAEAFF. Here the CDR3 DNA reads TGTGCCAGCAGCTTAAGGCAGGGGGCTGAAGCTTTCTTT. The chain carries TRBV7-3 and TRBJ1-1, with 7 bases matching TRBD1. The germline gives CDR1 SGHTA, CDR2 FQGTGA. V was pared by 1 base and J by 6 bases, with 2 bases of the junction left unmatched. The CDR3 has 13 residues.

Concerning this clone itself: This CDR3 is also generated by other DNA sequences in the sample. The chain employs TRBV28 and TRBJ1-2; D is unclear. Germline V gene sequence: CDR1 MDHEN, CDR2 SYDVKM. The V end lost 4 bases, the J end lost 5 bases, and 8 bases lay between the germline ends. The CDR3 length is 12 residues. DNA for the CDR3: TGTGCCAGCAGTTCGGGATCGTATGGCTACACCTTC. Its protein product is CASSSGSYGYTF.